The clone carrying this T cell receptor beta chain appeared many times. This sample is drawn from a study of breast tumors, draining lymph nodes, adjacent tissues. TCRdb called the multiplex PCR reads again in MiXCR, with one record for every CDR3 protein. The repertoire includes roughly 260,000 distinct CDR3 sequences, roughly 31% of them detected once, and roughly 1.1% sits in the top ten. Samples came from axillary lymph nodes draining the breast cancer. The trim removed 0 bases at V and 1 base at J, leaving 14 bases unmatched. This CDR3 is built from 20 residues. Looked up from germline, CDR1 is SGHRS and CDR2 is YFSETQ.

Sequencing input: axillary lymph node tissue. V is TRBV5-1 and J is TRBJ2-3; 10 bases are shared with TRBD2. This TCR was recovered from a female donor with breast cancer. Some clones in this sample may be carry-over from other donors' samples. The CDR3 is CASSLVFAEREGPRTDTQYF. CDR3 sequence (DNA): TGCGCCAGCAGCTTGGTCTTTGCCGAGCGGGAGGGCCCACGCACAGATACGCAGTATTTT.